These 27 T cell receptor beta chains originate from one sample sequenced in a study of blood T cells in healthy people across ages. A J-beta primer mix and a sample-barcoded 5' primer were used in a second PCR of about 7 to 12 cycles. TCRdb re-derived calls from the 5' RACE reads in MiXCR, one entry per CDR3 protein. The data contain more than 800,000 distinct CDR3 sequences, under 55% of them singletons. Sample: blood. The receptors here all came from a woman aged 55-70 years in good health.

This clonotype came up a few times. The chain recombines TRBV7-7 with TRBJ2-5; D ambiguous. Trimming shortened V by 4 bases and J by 0 bases, and 12 bases separated the two germline ends. Germline assignment: CDR1 SSHAT and CDR2 FNYEAQ (reference sequence). This CDR3 has 15 residues. The CDR3 is CASSSSVEYQETQYF. The CDR3 DNA sequence: TGTGCCAGCAGCTCTTCGGTAGAGTACCAAGAGACCCAGTACTTC.

The chain has TRBV5-5 and TRBJ2-4; D may be TRBD1 or TRBD2 (5 bases each). V dropped 5 bases and J dropped 11 bases, with 20 bases sitting between them. The CDR3 covers 14 residues. Germline V gives CDR1 SGHKS, CDR2 YYEKEE (reference sequence). CDR3: CASRSDWTWDVQYF. CDR3 nucleotide sequence: TGTGCCAGCAGGTCAGACTGGACTTGGGACGTTCAGTACTTC.

On this clonotype itself: One end of the junction is discordant with germline, which a read error may explain. V gene TRBV4-1 combines with J gene TRBJ2-6; perhaps TRBD1 as D (5 bases). Germline CDR1 reads MGHRA; CDR2 reads YSYEKL. The CDR3 totals 17 residues. Here the CDR3 reads CASSQITAGSGANALTF. The CDR3 DNA reads TGCGCCAGCAGCCAAATCACGGCCGGGTCTGGGGCCAACGCCCTGACTTTC.

This clonotype came up a few times. V is TRBV5-1 and J is TRBJ1-1; D is perhaps TRBD1 (6 bases). The germline V gene encodes CDR1 SGHRS and CDR2 YFSETQ. V was trimmed by 1 base and J by 1 base, leaving 8 bases between them. This CDR3 has 14 residues. The CDR3 loop is CASSLRTENTEAFF. Here the CDR3 DNA reads TGCGCCAGCAGCTTGCGGACAGAGAACACTGAAGCTTTCTTT.

This clonotype has a handful of counts. The genes are TRBV10-2 and TRBJ1-2, with 10 bases matching TRBD1. The CDR3 is made up of 14 amino acids. Germline assignment: CDR1 WSHSY and CDR2 SAAADI. Unmatched junction bases numbered 5, after V lost 2 bases and J lost 8 bases. The CDR3 nucleotides are TGCGCCAGCAGTGAGGGGACAGGGGTAAAAGGCTACACCTTC. It translates to CASSEGTGVKGYTF.

As concerns this clonotype: A junction boundary mismatches the germline segment, possibly from a read error. The V and J genes are TRBV27 and TRBJ2-1; 8 nucleotides agree with TRBD2. In germline, CDR1 is MNHEY, CDR2 SMNVEV (reference sequence). This CDR3 contains 16 residues. In DNA, the CDR3 is TGTGCCAGCAGTTTCCCCAGCGGGAGCTCCTACAATAAGCAGTTCTTC. Amino acids: CASSFPSGSSYNKQFF.

The chain employs TRBV5-1 and TRBJ2-2, with TRBD2 identical over 7 bases. The CDR3 loop spans 18 amino acids. The germline V gene has CDR1 SGHRS and CDR2 YFSETQ. J gave up 0 bases and V 3 bases, and 11 bases lay outside the gene matches. The CDR3 spells CASSWVFGGRANTGELFF. Written as DNA, the CDR3 is TGCGCCAGCAGCTGGGTCTTCGGCGGGAGAGCGAACACCGGGGAGCTGTTTTTT.

V gene TRBV4-2 combines with J gene TRBJ1-6, with D possibly TRBD1 on 6 matching bases. The CDR3 loop spans 15 amino acids. Trimming pared 2 bases from V and 9 bases from J, leaving 14 bases between. CDR1 is LGHNA and CDR2 is YNFKEQ in the germline V gene. The CDR3 loop reads CASSQLSQQGSPLHF. In DNA, the CDR3 is TGTGCCAGCAGCCAATTGTCACAACAGGGTTCACCCCTCCACTTT.

This clonotype was detected only a few times. V is TRBV13 and J is TRBJ2-1; 11 bases are a match to TRBD1. The CDR3 contains 16 residues. Trimming cost V 4 bases and J 5 bases; bases outside gene matches: 7. Germline CDR1 and CDR2: PRHDT and FYEKMQ (reference sequence). In DNA form, the CDR3 reads TGTGCCAGCAGCTACGGAGGGACAGGGGGTAACAATGAGCAGTTCTTC. This translates into CASSYGGTGGNNEQFF.

The V gene is TRBV30, the J gene TRBJ2-1, with D uncertain. The V end was cut by 0 bases, the J end by 0 bases, with 9 bases between. Looked up from germline, CDR1 is GTSNPN and CDR2 is SVGIG (reference sequence). This CDR3 is 15 amino acids long. The CDR3 nucleotides are TGTGCCTGGAGTGTACAGCTGAGCTCCTACAATGAGCAGTTCTTC. Translated, it gives CAWSVQLSSYNEQFF. The full variable domain, with the rest looked up from reference TRBV30 and TRBJ2-1, is SQTIHQWPATLVQPVGSPLSLECTVEGTSNPNLYWYRQAAGRGLQLLFYSVGIGQISSEVPQNLSASRPQDRQFILSSKKLLLSDSGFYLCAWSVQLSSYNEQFFGPGTRLTVL.

The V call is TRBV9, the J call TRBJ1-4; D ambiguous. Trimming left V 3 bases short and J 3 bases short, with 9 bases between. CDR1 is SGDLS, CDR2 YYNGEE, per germline. The CDR3 has 14 amino acids. This CDR3 is CASSEDVANEKLFF. The CDR3 region has the DNA TGTGCCAGCAGCGAGGATGTGGCTAATGAAAAACTGTTTTTT.

This chain connects TRBV6-2 or TRBV6-3 to TRBJ2-7; D might be TRBD1 or TRBD2, each matching 6 bases. The CDR3 runs to 13 residues. V lost 0 bases and J 10 bases, leaving 13 bases between the germline ends. Germline V CDR1 and CDR2: MNHEY, SVGEGT. DNA for the CDR3: TGTGCCAGCAGTTACTCCGGGGGCTTTGAACAGTACTTC. Its translation: CASSYSGGFEQYF.

This clonotype was detected once. The chain joins TRBV20-1 to TRBJ2-5, with TRBD2 matching 13 bases. The CDR3 totals 14 residues. CDR1 and CDR2 (germline): DFQATT, SNEGSKA (reference sequence). The trim removed 6 bases at V and 3 bases at J, leaving 4 bases unmatched. Here the CDR3 DNA reads TGCAGTGCGACGGGACTAGCGGGAAAAGAGACCCAGTACTTC. Its translation is CSATGLAGKETQYF.

The rearrangement uses TRBV11-2 and TRBJ2-3, with D unresolved. The CDR3 is 15 amino acids. The germline CDR1 and CDR2 sequences are SGHAT and FQNNGV. V was pared by 2 bases and J by 2 bases, with 11 bases between. The CDR3 is CASSLFGRFTDTQYF. In DNA form, the CDR3 reads TGTGCCAGCAGCTTATTTGGCAGGTTCACAGATACGCAGTATTTT.

This clonotype appeared a few times. The rearrangement links TRBV30 to TRBJ2-1, with a tentative D call TRBD2 (5 bases). This CDR3 contains 15 residues. Germline CDR1 GTSNPN, CDR2 SVGIG (reference sequence). V was pared by 3 bases and J by 12 bases, with 24 bases between. CDR3 sequence reads: CAWRAPRGPRGGQFF. The CDR3 bases are TGTGCCTGGAGAGCCCCTCGGGGTCCTCGCGGCGGGCAGTTCTTC.

This chain uses TRBV7-6 with TRBJ2-1; D remains ambiguous. V lost 1 base, J lost 15 bases, and 13 bases lay in between. CDR3 size: 12 residues. The germline CDR1 and CDR2 sequences are SGHVS and FNYEAQ. CDR3 DNA sequence: TGTGCCAGCAGCTTAGGTACAGAACCCGGGTTCTTC. Protein: CASSLGTEPGFF.

The table lists this clonotype with a count of one. The J gene is TRBJ1-1, the V gene TRBV6-5; D is uncertain. The CDR3 runs 15 residues. CDR1 and CDR2 (germline): MNHEY, SVGAGI. V gave up 1 base and J gave up 0 bases, with 9 bases separating them. This CDR3 is CASSYFAGMNTEAFF. The CDR3 DNA follows: TGTGCCAGCAGTTACTTTGCGGGAATGAACACTGAAGCTTTCTTT.

This clonotype has only a few counts. The V call is TRBV9, the J call TRBJ2-7; D is unresolved. Germline CDR1 is SGDLS and CDR2 is YYNGEE. The V end was cut by 0 bases, the J end by 3 bases, with 10 bases between. The CDR3 runs 14 residues. CDR3: CASSVAGYDYEQYF. The DNA of the CDR3 is TGTGCCAGCAGCGTAGCAGGCTACGACTACGAGCAGTACTTC.

The chain carries TRBV10-3 and TRBJ1-2; D is possibly TRBD1 (6 bases). Germline-derived CDR1 and CDR2 are ENHRY and SYGVKD. The CDR3 is made up of 12 amino acids. The CDR3 bases are TGTGTCACAGGGACGGATGACTATGGCTACACCTTC. Amino acids: CVTGTDDYGYTF.

The chain combines TRBV11-2 with TRBJ2-5; no firm D call. The V end lost 5 bases, the J end lost 4 bases, and 17 bases lay between the germline ends. The CDR3 covers 15 residues. Germline V gene data show CDR1 as SGHAT and CDR2 as FQNNGV. For the CDR3, the DNA is TGTGCCAGCAGCCGAGAGGACGCTTTCGGAGAGACCCAGTACTTC. The encoded protein is CASSREDAFGETQYF.

The chain combines TRBV27 with TRBJ2-5; 7 bases are shared with TRBD2. Germline loops: CDR1 MNHEY, CDR2 SMNVEV (reference sequence). This CDR3 region has 14 residues. Trimming removed 3 bases from V and 1 base from J; junction bases left unmatched: 2. CDR3 coding DNA: TGTGCCAGCAGTTTCACTAGCGCCCAAGAGACCCAGTACTTC. Its protein is CASSFTSAQETQYF.

The V and J genes are TRBV6-1 and TRBJ2-4; D perhaps matches TRBD1 (6 bases). The length of the CDR3 is 16 residues. Trimming removed 4 bases at V and 2 bases at J, with 15 bases between. Looked up from germline, CDR1 is MNHNS and CDR2 is SASEGT. The CDR3 here is CASSGGQGRTKNIQYF. The CDR3 DNA reads as TGTGCCAGCAGTGGGGGTCAGGGGCGGACCAAAAACATTCAGTACTTC.

V gene TRBV6-1 combines with J gene TRBJ1-4; possibly TRBD1 for D (5 bases). Trimming stripped 3 bases from V and 0 bases from J, with 8 bases between. This CDR3 is 15 amino acids long. From germline, CDR1 is MNHNS and CDR2 SASEGT. The CDR3 DNA reads TGTGCCAGCAGTGAGGGACTATCAACTAATGAAAAACTGTTTTTT. Amino acids: CASSEGLSTNEKLFF.

This clonotype was detected ten times or more. The gene calls are TRBV20-1 and TRBJ2-3; a possible D gene is TRBD1 (5 bases). The CDR3 is 13 residues long. V was trimmed by 3 bases and J by 5 bases, leaving 12 bases between them. Per germline, CDR1 DFQATT and CDR2 SNEGSKA (reference sequence). This CDR3 reads CSASEGVGDTQYF. CDR3 nucleotides: TGCAGTGCTAGTGAAGGGGTAGGAGATACGCAGTATTTT.

The chain has TRBV12-3 or TRBV12-4 and TRBJ1-2; 9 positions match TRBD1. The length of the CDR3 is 13 residues. Trimming took 5 bases from V and 7 from J; bases not matched to a gene: 5. CDR3 coding DNA: TGTGCCAGCAGTCCAGGGACAGGGTGTGGCTACACCTTC. Translated: CASSPGTGCGYTF.

The chain has TRBV3-1 and TRBJ2-3, with D tentatively TRBD2 (5 bases). The V end was cut by 1 base, the J end by 2 bases, with 10 bases between. CDR1 LGHDT and CDR2 YNNKEL come from the germline V gene (reference sequence). The CDR3 loop spans 15 amino acids. The chain's CDR3 is CASSQGQRNTDTQYF. The CDR3 bases are TGTGCCAGCAGCCAAGGTCAGCGGAACACAGATACGCAGTATTTT.

The J gene is TRBJ2-7, the V gene TRBV30; 8 positions agree with TRBD1. The ends lost 0 bases at V and 3 bases at J; junction bases unmatched: 4. The CDR3 has 14 residues. The germline V gene has CDR1 GTSNPN and CDR2 SVGIG (reference sequence). The CDR3 sequence: CAWSVGTGVYEQYF. The CDR3 DNA is TGTGCCTGGAGTGTCGGGACAGGAGTCTACGAGCAGTACTTC.